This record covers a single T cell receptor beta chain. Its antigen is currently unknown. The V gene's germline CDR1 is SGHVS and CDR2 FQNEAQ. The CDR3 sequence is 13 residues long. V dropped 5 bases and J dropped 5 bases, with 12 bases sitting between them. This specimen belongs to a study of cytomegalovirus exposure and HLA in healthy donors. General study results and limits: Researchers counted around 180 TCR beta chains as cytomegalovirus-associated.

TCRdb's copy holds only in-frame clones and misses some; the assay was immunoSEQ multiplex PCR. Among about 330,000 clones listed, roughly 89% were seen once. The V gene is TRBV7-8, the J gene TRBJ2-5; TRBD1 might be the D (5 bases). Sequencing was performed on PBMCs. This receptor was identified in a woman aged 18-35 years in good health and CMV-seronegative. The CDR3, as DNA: TGTGCCAGCAGCCTCGGCAGGGATGAGACCCAGTACTTC. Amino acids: CASSLGRDETQYF.